Here is one T cell receptor (beta chain) with its context. The antigen remains undetermined. The source of the sample is a study of OX40 agonist ivuxolimab in advanced cancers. In the study overall: Patients were treated with ivuxolimab, an agonistic anti-OX40 (CD134) antibody. Partial responses were observed in three patients, of whom one had hepatocellular carcinoma and two had cutaneous melanoma.

Study results and limitations: Low normalized T-cell clonal expansion also characterized some of the nonresponders. On average, a greater number of expanded clones characterised CD8+ T cells relative to CD4+.

The V and J ends lost 6 bases and 5 bases respectively, with 16 bases between them. This CDR3 is built from 14 residues. Looked up from germline, CDR1 is WNHNN and CDR2 is SYGVQD (reference sequence). The protocol was immunoSEQ multiplex PCR, while the TCRdb copy is restricted to in-frame clones and leaves out a portion. The sample includes more than 65,000 clones, about 87% of them seen just once. This sequence was found in an adult with an advanced solid tumor such as melanoma, head and neck, liver or kidney cancer. The sequencing here drew on CD4+ or CD8+ T cells sorted from blood, taken in a trial of the OX40 agonist ivuxolimab. The chain couples TRBV10-1 to TRBJ2-5; no reliable D call. As DNA, the CDR3 is TGCGCCAGCAGCGCCATAGGTGGGATGGAGACCCAGTACTTC. It specifies CASSAIGGMETQYF.